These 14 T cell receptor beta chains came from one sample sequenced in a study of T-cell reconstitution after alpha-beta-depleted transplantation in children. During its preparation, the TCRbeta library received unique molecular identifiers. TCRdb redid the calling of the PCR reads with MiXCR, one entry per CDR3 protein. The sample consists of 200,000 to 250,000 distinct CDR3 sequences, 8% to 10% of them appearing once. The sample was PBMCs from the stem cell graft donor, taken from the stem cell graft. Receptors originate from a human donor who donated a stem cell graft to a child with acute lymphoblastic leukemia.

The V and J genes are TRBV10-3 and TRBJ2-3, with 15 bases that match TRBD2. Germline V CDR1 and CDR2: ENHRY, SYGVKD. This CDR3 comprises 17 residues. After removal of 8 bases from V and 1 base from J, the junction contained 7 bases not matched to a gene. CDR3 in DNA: TGTGCCATCTCGAGGACTAGCGGGGGGGCGGGCACAGATACGCAGTATTTT. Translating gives CAISRTSGGAGTDTQYF.

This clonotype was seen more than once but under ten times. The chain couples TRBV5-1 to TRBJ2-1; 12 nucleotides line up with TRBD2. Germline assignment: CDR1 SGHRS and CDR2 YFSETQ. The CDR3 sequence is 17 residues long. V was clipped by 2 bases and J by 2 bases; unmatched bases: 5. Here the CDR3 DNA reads TGCGCCAGCAGCTTTAGACTAGCGGGGGCCACCTACAATGAGCAGTTCTTC. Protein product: CASSFRLAGATYNEQFF.

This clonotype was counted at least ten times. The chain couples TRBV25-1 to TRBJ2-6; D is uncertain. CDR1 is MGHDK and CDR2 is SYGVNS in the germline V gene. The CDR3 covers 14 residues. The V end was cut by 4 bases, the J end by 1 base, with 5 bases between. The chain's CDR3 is CASSVPSGANVLTF. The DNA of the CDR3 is TGTGCCAGCAGTGTACCGTCTGGGGCCAACGTCCTGACTTTC.

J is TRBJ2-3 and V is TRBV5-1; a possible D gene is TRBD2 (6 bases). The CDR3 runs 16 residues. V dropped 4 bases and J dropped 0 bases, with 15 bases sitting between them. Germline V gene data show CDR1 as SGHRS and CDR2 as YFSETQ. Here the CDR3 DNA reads TGCGCCAGCAGCCGGGACTTTCGATTTAGCACAGATACGCAGTATTTT. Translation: CASSRDFRFSTDTQYF.

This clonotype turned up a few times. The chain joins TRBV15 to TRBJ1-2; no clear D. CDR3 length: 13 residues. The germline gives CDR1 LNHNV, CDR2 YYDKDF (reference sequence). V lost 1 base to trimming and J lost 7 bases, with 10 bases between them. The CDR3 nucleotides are TGTGCCACCAGCAGAGTGGGGATCGCTGGCTACACCTTC. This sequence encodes CATSRVGIAGYTF.

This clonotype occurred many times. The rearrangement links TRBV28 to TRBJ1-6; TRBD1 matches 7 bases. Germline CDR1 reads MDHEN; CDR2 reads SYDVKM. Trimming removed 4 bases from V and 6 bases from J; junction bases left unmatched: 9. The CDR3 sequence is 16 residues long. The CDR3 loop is CASSSGTELLNSPLHF. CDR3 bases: TGTGCCAGCAGTTCCGGGACAGAACTCCTTAATTCACCCCTCCACTTT.

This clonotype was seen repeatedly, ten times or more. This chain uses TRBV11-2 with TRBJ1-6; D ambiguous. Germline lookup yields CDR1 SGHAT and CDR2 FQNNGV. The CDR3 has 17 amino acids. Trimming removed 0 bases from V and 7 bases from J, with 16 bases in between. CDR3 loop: CASSLDPRRLPNSPLHF. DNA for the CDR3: TGTGCCAGCAGCTTAGATCCTCGACGACTACCAAATTCACCCCTCCACTTT.

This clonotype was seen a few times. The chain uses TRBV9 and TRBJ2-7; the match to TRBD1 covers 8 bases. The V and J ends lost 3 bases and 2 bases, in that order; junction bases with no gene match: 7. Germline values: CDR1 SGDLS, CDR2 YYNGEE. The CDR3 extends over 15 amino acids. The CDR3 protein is CASSEGQGLTYEQYF. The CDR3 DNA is TGTGCCAGCAGCGAAGGACAGGGTTTAACCTACGAGCAGTACTTC.

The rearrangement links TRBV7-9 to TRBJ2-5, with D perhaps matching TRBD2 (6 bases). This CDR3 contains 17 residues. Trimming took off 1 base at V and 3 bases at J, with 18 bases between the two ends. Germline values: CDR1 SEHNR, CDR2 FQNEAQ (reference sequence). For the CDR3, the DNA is TGTGCCAGCAGCTTAGATTTGCGCCTAGCGAAGGAAGAGACCCAGTACTTC. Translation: CASSLDLRLAKEETQYF.

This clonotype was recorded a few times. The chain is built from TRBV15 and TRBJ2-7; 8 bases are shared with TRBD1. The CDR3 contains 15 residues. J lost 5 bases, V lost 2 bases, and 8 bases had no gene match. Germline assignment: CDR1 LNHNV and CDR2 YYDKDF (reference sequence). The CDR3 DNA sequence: TGTGCCACCAGCAGATTCGGACAGGGTCTTAACGAGCAGTACTTC. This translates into CATSRFGQGLNEQYF.

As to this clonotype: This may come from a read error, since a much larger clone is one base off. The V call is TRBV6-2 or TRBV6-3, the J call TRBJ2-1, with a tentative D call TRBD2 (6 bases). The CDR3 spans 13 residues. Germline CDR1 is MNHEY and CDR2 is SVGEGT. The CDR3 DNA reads TGTGCCGGCAGACTAGATCGGTACAATGAGCAGTTCTTC. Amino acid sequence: CAGRLDRYNEQFF.

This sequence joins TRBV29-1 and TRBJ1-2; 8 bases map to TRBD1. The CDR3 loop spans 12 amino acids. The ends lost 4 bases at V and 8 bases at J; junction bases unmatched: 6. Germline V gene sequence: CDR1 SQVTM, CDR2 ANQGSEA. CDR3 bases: TGCAGCGTTGGGGGACAGGTCGACGGCTACACCTTC. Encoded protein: CSVGGQVDGYTF.

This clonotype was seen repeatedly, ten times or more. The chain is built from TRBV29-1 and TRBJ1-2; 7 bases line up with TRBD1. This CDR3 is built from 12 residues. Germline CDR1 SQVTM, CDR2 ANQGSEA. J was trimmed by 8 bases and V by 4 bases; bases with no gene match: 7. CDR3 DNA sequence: TGCAGCGTTGTGGGGACAGTTTACGGCTACACCTTC. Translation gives CSVVGTVYGYTF.

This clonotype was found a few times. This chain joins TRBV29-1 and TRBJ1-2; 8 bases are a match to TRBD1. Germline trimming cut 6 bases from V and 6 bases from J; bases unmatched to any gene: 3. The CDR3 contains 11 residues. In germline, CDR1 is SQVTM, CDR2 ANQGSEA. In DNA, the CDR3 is TGCAGCGTAGAACAGGGGGATGGCTACACCTTC. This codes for CSVEQGDGYTF.